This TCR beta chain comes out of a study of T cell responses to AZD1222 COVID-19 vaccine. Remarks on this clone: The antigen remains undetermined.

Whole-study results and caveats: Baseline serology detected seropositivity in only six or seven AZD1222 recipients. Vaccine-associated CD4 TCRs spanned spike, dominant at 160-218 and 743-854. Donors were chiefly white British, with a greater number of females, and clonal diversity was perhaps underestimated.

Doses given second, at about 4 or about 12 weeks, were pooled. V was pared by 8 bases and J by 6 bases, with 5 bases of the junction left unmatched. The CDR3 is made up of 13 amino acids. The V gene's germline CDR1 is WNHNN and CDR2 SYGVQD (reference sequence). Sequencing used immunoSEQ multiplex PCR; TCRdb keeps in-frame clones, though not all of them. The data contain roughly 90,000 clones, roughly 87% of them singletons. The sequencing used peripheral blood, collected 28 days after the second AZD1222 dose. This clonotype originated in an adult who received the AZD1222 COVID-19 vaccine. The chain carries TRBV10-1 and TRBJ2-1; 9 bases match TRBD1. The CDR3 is CASSGQGINEQFF. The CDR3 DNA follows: TGCGCCAGCTCGGGACAGGGAATCAATGAGCAGTTCTTC.